This T cell receptor (beta chain) was identified during a study of tissue T cells after allogeneic stem cell transplantation. Findings and limits, study-wide: The study did not identify alloreactive or antigen-specific tissue TCRs, and some clones might be persisting host cells.

Germline V gene sequence: CDR1 SGHND, CDR2 FRSKSL. Trimming removed 5 bases from V and 5 bases from J; junction bases left unmatched: 0. The CDR3 totals 12 residues. With respect to this clone: Antigen: not known. Each gene name is a mouse one. The read ends 1 residue before the CDR3 terminus; that terminus is restored from the germline J gene.

Sequenced by immunoSEQ multiplex PCR; TCRdb stores in-frame clones only, minus some. The repertoire includes 40,000 to 60,000 clones, around 69% of them detected once, and approximately 0.72% sits in the top ten. The clonotype comes from a pool of C57BL/6 mice in good health. The rearrangement joins TRBV15 to TRBJ2-5; 8 bases align to TRBD1. Specimen: sorted cells pooled from one or two spleens. CDR3 loop: CASSTGGDTQYF. CDR3 DNA, as far as it was read: TGTGCCAGCAGTACAGGGGGAGACACCCAGTAC.